The 20 T cell receptor beta chains in this list originate from one sample, sequenced in a study of T cell responses to AZD1222 COVID-19 vaccine. The method was immunoSEQ multiplex PCR; TCRdb's version includes in-frame clones alone and lacks a portion of them. The sample carries 120,000 to 150,000 clones, about 90% recorded once. Sequences were derived from peripheral blood, sampled on day 0 of MenACWY control vaccination. These receptors all stem from an adult in good health.

J is TRBJ2-4 and V is TRBV14; 7 nucleotides align to TRBD1. This CDR3 is built from 12 residues. Germline lookup yields CDR1 SGHDN and CDR2 FVKESK. Trimming removed 5 bases from V and 9 bases from J; junction bases left unmatched: 4. The CDR3 sequence: CASSDRAGIQYF. The CDR3 DNA reads TGTGCCAGCAGCGACAGGGCCGGCATTCAGTACTTC.

The J gene is TRBJ1-5, the V gene TRBV19, with a possible D match to TRBD1 (5 bases). Germline V gene sequence: CDR1 LNHDA, CDR2 SQIVND (reference sequence). The CDR3 covers 13 residues. DNA of the CDR3: TGTGCTCTGGGGACCTGGGGCAATCAGCCCCAGCATTTT. Protein sequence: CALGTWGNQPQHF.

There are a few counts of this clone. This same CDR3 is encoded by further DNA sequences in the sample. The chain couples TRBV27 to TRBJ2-7; 13 positions agree with TRBD2. The CDR3 consists of 15 residues. The germline V gene has CDR1 MNHEY and CDR2 SMNVEV (reference sequence). Losses at the gene ends were 4 bases for V and 3 bases for J; bases not matched to a gene: 3. The CDR3 sequence: CASSSRLAGGYEQYF. DNA for the CDR3: TGTGCCAGCAGTTCCCGACTAGCGGGAGGCTACGAGCAGTACTTC.

The chain joins TRBV14 to TRBJ2-7, with a tentative D call TRBD2 (6 bases). This CDR3 is 14 amino acids long. Germline values: CDR1 SGHDN, CDR2 FVKESK. The ends were cut back, 4 bases at V and 3 bases at J, with 13 bases in the middle. The CDR3 nucleotides are TGTGCCAGCAGCCCTTTAGCGGTTCGCTACGAGCAGTACTTC. This encodes CASSPLAVRYEQYF.

This chain uses TRBV6-5 with TRBJ1-4, with 7 bases matching TRBD1. J lost 5 bases, V lost 2 bases, and 5 bases had no gene match. This CDR3 has 15 amino acids. Germline-derived CDR1 and CDR2 are MNHEY and SVGAGI. The CDR3 DNA sequence: TGTGCCAGCAGTTACGCGGTACAGGGGAATGAAAAACTGTTTTTT. Translated, it gives CASSYAVQGNEKLFF.

For the CDR3, the DNA is TGTGCCAGCAGTTTCCGAGGCTCCTACGAGCAGTACTTC. Translating it yields CASSFRGSYEQYF. The rearrangement uses TRBV27 and TRBJ2-7; no definite D call. Trimming cost V 3 bases and J 0 bases, with 6 bases left between them. The germline gives CDR1 MNHEY, CDR2 SMNVEV (reference sequence). The CDR3 consists of 13 residues.

This chain joins TRBV6-5 and TRBJ1-5; D is ambiguous. The germline CDR1 and CDR2 sequences are MNHEY and SVGAGI. CDR3 length: 15 residues. V lost 6 bases, J lost 6 bases, and 18 bases lay in between. CDR3 sequence reads: CASRPPGGVGQPQHF. The CDR3 DNA is TGTGCCAGCAGGCCCCCCGGCGGGGTGGGTCAGCCCCAGCATTTT.

The chain combines TRBV30 with TRBJ2-7; a possible D gene is TRBD1 (5 bases). The germline CDR1 and CDR2 sequences are GTSNPN and SVGIG (reference sequence). The CDR3 totals 13 residues. Deletions cut 3 bases from V and 6 bases from J, with 15 bases between. The CDR3 reads CAWRSLQAREQYF. CDR3 bases: TGTGCCTGGAGAAGTTTACAGGCTCGCGAGCAGTACTTC.

This chain connects TRBV7-3 to TRBJ2-1; D is possibly TRBD1 or TRBD2 (5 bases each). CDR3 length: 17 amino acids. Germline CDR1 and CDR2: SGHTA and FQGTGA. The V end was cut by 0 bases, the J end by 4 bases, with 16 bases between. The CDR3 DNA is TGTGCCAGCAGCTTAACGTCCTTATATGGGGGTTACAATGAGCAGTTCTTC. Its translation: CASSLTSLYGGYNEQFF.

The chain uses TRBV3-1 (or the pseudogene TRBV3-2) and TRBJ2-7, with D maybe TRBD1 (6 bases). V lost 2 bases and J 0 bases, leaving 8 bases between the germline ends. CDR1 is LGHDT, CDR2 YNNKEL, per germline (reference sequence). The CDR3 has 14 residues. CDR3 residues: CASSQTQGSYEQYF. The CDR3 nucleotides read TGTGCCAGCAGCCAAACACAGGGCTCCTACGAGCAGTACTTC.

This chain uses TRBV30 with TRBJ2-2, with TRBD2 matching over 13 bases. The CDR3 has 15 residues. CDR1 is GTSNPN and CDR2 is SVGIG in the germline V gene (reference sequence). V was pared by 5 bases and J by 6 bases, with 6 bases of the junction left unmatched. The CDR3 coding sequence is TGTGCCTGGGCCTTACTAGCGGGGGGGCCCGGGGAGCTGTTTTTT. This codes for CAWALLAGGPGELFF. Based on the CDR3 plus reference TRBV30 and TRBJ2-2, the full variable domain is SQTIHQWPATLVQPVGSPLSLECTVEGTSNPNLYWYRQAAGRGLQLLFYSVGIGQISSEVPQNLSASRPQDRQFILSSKKLLLSDSGFYLCAWALLAGGPGELFFGEGSRLTVL.

This clone was counted a single time. The rearrangement uses TRBV5-1 and TRBJ2-3, with TRBD1 as a possible D gene (6 bases). V was pared by 4 bases and J by 0 bases, with 24 bases between. From germline, CDR1 is SGHRS and CDR2 YFSETQ. There are 19 residues in the CDR3. The CDR3 nucleotides read TGCGCCAGCAGCCTATCCGGTGGGTACAGGGCTGCTAGCACAGATACGCAGTATTTT. This encodes CASSLSGGYRAASTDTQYF.

The chain employs TRBV5-4 and TRBJ1-3, with a tentative D call TRBD1 (5 bases). The ends were cut back, 6 bases at V and 4 bases at J, with 23 bases in the middle. CDR1 is SGHNT and CDR2 is YYREEE in the germline V gene (reference sequence). The CDR3 is 17 residues long. The CDR3 is CASTRGQGLSGGNTIYF. In nucleotides, the CDR3 is TGTGCCAGCACCCGGGGTCAGGGCTTATCTGGGGGAAACACCATATATTTT.

This clone was counted a few times. The V call is TRBV28, the J call TRBJ1-5; tentatively, D is TRBD1 (6 bases). The CDR3 is 16 residues long. Trimming removed 5 bases from V and 7 bases from J, with 21 bases in between. Germline V CDR1 and CDR2: MDHEN, SYDVKM. The CDR3 nucleotides read TGTGCCAGCAGTCACGGGGGCAGGGGCTGGCGGCAGCCCCAGCATTTT. The encoded protein is CASSHGGRGWRQPQHF.

The chain has TRBV29-1 and TRBJ1-2; no reliable D call. The CDR3 totals 12 residues. Germline CDR1 and CDR2: SQVTM and ANQGSEA. The V end was cut by 3 bases, the J end by 3 bases, with 8 bases between. CDR3 protein: CSVETDYYGYTF. The CDR3 nucleotides are TGCAGCGTTGAGACGGATTACTATGGCTACACCTTC.

This clone was seen only once. V is TRBV29-1 and J is TRBJ2-2; 10 bases fit TRBD2. This CDR3 contains 15 residues. The germline CDR1 and CDR2 sequences are SQVTM and ANQGSEA. Unmatched junction bases numbered 14, after V lost 7 bases and J lost 9 bases. Here the CDR3 reads CSAGGASGRIRELFF. In DNA form, the CDR3 reads TGCAGCGCGGGAGGGGCTAGCGGGAGAATAAGGGAGCTGTTTTTT.

The chain carries TRBV12-3 or TRBV12-4 and TRBJ1-5; no clear D gene. The CDR3 extends over 12 amino acids. V dropped 5 bases and J dropped 7 bases, with 9 bases sitting between them. This CDR3 reads CASSLMGQPQHF. DNA of the CDR3: TGTGCCAGCAGTCTAATGGGGCAGCCCCAGCATTTT.

This chain connects TRBV2 to TRBJ1-4; 8 bases align to TRBD1. Per the germline V gene, CDR1 is SNHLY and CDR2 is FYNNEI. The V and J ends lost 7 bases and 8 bases, in that order; junction bases with no gene match: 9. The CDR3 contains 14 residues. As DNA, the CDR3 is TGTGCCAGCACCGACAGGGGAGATTGGGAAAAACTGTTTTTT. Its protein product is CASTDRGDWEKLFF.

The rearrangement uses TRBV14 and TRBJ1-2; 9 positions match TRBD1. Germline V gene lookup returns CDR1 SGHDN and CDR2 FVKESK. V lost 4 bases, J lost 4 bases, and 19 bases stayed unmatched. The CDR3 contains 19 residues. The CDR3 DNA reads TGTGCCAGCAGCCGCGAAATACCGGGATTTACAGGGGGCTCCTATGGCTACACCTTC. Residues: CASSREIPGFTGGSYGYTF.

J is TRBJ2-7 and V is TRBV19, with TRBD1 matching over 9 bases. Per the germline V gene, CDR1 is LNHDA and CDR2 is SQIVND (reference sequence). V dropped 6 bases and J dropped 0; count of bases not matched to a gene: 12. The CDR3 has 17 residues. The CDR3 is CASSPTGGGSSSYEQYF. CDR3 bases: TGTGCCAGTAGCCCGACAGGGGGAGGTTCTAGCTCCTACGAGCAGTACTTC.